What follows is one T cell receptor beta chain and its context. The sample is drawn from a study of blood T cell repertoires in COVID-19. Repertoires were generated with immunoSEQ multiplex PCR, while TCRdb's copy carries only in-frame clones and drops some. The data show over 200,000 clones, around 84% seen once. The CDR3 contains 16 residues. Deletions cut 2 bases from V and 0 bases from J, with 13 bases between. Per germline, CDR1 MNHEY and CDR2 SVGEGT. Specimen: PBMCs or T cells enriched from blood (not recorded which). This clonotype was sampled from a man aged 35-49 years who had recovered from COVID-19. The V call is TRBV6-2 or TRBV6-3, the J call TRBJ1-1; D might be TRBD1 (6 bases). The CDR3 nucleotides read TGTGCCAGCAGTTACACTCCGGGACAAATGAACACTGAAGCTTTCTTT. It codes for CASSYTPGQMNTEAFF.